This T cell receptor (beta chain) appears in the sequencing data of a study of blood T cell repertoires in COVID-19. Study summary: Sample material is recorded as cDNA or gDNA derived from T cells, B-cell-depleted T cells, or PBMCs.

Trimming removed 9 bases from V and 2 bases from J; junction bases left unmatched: 6. Germline values: CDR1 SEHNR, CDR2 FQNEAQ (reference sequence). The length of the CDR3 is 13 residues. The repertoire was sequenced with immunoSEQ multiplex PCR; TCRdb's copy has only in-frame clones and lacks some. The sample lists some 250,000 clones; around 88% were seen once. The sequence derives from a woman younger than 45 who had recovered from COVID-19. J is TRBJ2-7 and V is TRBV7-9, with 8 positions matching TRBD1. Material for sequencing was peripheral blood. The CDR3 DNA follows: TGTGCCAGTGGGGGACAGGCTACCTACGAGCAGTACTTC. It translates to CASGGQATYEQYF.